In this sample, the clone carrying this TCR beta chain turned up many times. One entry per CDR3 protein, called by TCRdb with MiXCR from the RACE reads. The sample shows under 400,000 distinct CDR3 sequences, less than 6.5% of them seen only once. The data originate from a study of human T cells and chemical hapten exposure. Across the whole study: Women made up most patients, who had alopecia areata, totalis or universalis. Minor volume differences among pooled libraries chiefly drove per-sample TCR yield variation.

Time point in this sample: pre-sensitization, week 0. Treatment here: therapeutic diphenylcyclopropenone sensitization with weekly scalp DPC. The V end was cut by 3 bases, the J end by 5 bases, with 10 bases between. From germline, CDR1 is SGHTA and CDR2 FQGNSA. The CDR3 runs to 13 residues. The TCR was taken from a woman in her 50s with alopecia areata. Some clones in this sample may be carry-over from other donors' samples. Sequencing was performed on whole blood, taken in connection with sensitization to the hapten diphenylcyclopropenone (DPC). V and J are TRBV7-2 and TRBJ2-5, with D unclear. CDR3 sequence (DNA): TGTGCCAGCAGCTTTGGGAACCCGGAGACCCAGTACTTC. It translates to CASSFGNPETQYF.